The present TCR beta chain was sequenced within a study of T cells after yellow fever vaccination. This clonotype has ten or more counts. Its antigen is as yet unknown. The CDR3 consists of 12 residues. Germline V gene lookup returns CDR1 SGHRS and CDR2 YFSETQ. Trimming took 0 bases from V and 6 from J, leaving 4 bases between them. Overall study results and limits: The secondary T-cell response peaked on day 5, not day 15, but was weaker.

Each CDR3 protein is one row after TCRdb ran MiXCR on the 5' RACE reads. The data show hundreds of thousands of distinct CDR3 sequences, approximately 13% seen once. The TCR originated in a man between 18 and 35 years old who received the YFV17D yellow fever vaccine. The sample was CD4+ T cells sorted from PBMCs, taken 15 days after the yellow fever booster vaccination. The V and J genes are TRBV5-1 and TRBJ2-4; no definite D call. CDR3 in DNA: TGCGCCAGCAGCTTGGACTTAAACATTCAGTACTTC. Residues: CASSLDLNIQYF.